The entry below describes one TCR beta chain. What it binds is unknown. The record originates from a study of OX40 agonist ivuxolimab in advanced cancers. Study context: Ivuxolimab, an antibody that agonizes OX40 (CD134), was administered to the patients. Findings and limits, study-wide: The antigen specificity of the peripheral T cells (those that were expanded) was not determined. CD8+ T cells were the subset that, on average, had more expanded clones than CD4+.

V was clipped by 4 bases and J by 6 bases, with 13 bases between them. The CDR3 totals 13 residues. Germline CDR1 and CDR2: MDHEN and SYDVKM. The protocol was immunoSEQ multiplex PCR, while the TCRdb copy is restricted to in-frame clones and leaves out a portion. The sample carries 70,000 to 75,000 clones, approximately 86% recorded once. Patients had blood sampled at baseline and again on cycle 4 day 1 and cycle 7 day 1. Sequences were derived from CD4+ or CD8+ T cells sorted from blood, sampled in a trial of the OX40 agonist ivuxolimab. The source is an adult with an advanced solid tumor such as melanoma, head and neck, liver or kidney cancer. This chain links TRBV28 with TRBJ2-7, with unresolved D. In DNA, the CDR3 is TGTGCCAGCAGTTCAGATAGGATCGGCGAGCAGTACTTC. It is translated as CASSSDRIGEQYF.